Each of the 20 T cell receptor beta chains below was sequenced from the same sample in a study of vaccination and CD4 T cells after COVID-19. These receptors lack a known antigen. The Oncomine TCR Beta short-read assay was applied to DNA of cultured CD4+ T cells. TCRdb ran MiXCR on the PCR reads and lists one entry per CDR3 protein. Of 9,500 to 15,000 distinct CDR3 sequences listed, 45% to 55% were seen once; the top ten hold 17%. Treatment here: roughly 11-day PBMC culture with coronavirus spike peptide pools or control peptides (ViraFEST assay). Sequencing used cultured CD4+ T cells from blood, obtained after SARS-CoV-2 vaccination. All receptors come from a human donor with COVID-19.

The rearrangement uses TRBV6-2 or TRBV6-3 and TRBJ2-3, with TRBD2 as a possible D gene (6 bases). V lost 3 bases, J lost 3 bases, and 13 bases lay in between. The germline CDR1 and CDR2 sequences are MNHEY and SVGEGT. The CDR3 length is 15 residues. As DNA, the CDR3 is TGTGCCAGCAGTTATGGCGCAGGGAGGACAGATACGCAGTATTTT. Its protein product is CASSYGAGRTDTQYF.

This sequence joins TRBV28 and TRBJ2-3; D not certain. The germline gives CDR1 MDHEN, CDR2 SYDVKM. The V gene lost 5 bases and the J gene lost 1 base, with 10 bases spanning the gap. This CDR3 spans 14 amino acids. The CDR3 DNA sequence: TGTGCCAGCAGTCCCCCGGCCCGCACAGATACGCAGTATTTT. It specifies CASSPPARTDTQYF. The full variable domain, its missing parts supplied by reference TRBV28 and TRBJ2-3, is DVKVTQSSRYLVKRTGEKVFLECVQDMDHENMFWYRQDPGLGLRLIYFSYDVKMKEKGDIPEGYSVSREKKERFSLILESASTNQTSMYLCASSPPARTDTQYFGPGTRLTVL.

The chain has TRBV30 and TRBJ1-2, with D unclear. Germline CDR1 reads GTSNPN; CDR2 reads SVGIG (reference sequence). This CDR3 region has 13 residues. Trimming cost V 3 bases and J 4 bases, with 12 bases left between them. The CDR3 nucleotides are TGTGCCTGGAGGACAAGTGGGTCCTATGGCTACACCTTC. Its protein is CAWRTSGSYGYTF.

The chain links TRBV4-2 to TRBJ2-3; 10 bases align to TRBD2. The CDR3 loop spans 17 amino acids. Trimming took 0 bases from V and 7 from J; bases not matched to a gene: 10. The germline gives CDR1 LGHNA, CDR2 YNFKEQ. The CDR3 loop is CASSQESSGGMWNTQYF. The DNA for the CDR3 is TGTGCCAGCAGCCAAGAGTCTAGCGGGGGTATGTGGAATACGCAGTATTTT.

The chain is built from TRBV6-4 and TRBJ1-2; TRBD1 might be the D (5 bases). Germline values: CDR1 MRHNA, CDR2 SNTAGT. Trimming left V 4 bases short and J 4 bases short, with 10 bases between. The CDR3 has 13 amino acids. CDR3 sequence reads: CASSAGRGYGYTF. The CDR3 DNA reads TGTGCCAGCAGTGCCGGAAGGGGCTATGGCTACACCTTC.

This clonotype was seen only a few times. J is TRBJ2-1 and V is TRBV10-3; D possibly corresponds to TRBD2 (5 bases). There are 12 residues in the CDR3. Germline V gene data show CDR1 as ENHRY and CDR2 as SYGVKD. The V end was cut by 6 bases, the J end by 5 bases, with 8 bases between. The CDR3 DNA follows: TGTGCCATCAGACCGAGGGACAATGAGCAGTTCTTC. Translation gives CAIRPRDNEQFF.

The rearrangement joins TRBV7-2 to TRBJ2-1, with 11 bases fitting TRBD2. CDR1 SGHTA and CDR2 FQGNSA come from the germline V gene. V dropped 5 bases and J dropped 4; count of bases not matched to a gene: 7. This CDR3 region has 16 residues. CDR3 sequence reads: CASSLLTSGGYNEQFF. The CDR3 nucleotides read TGTGCCAGCAGCCTTCTTACTAGCGGGGGTTACAATGAGCAGTTCTTC.

The CDR3 loop reads CSGSDTGGFADTQYF. In DNA form, the CDR3 reads TGCAGTGGGAGTGATACCGGGGGGTTCGCAGATACGCAGTATTTT. This chain connects TRBV20-1 to TRBJ2-3; TRBD2 agrees at 7 bases. CDR3 length: 15 amino acids. V gave up 7 bases and J gave up 4 bases; unmatched junction bases: 14. The germline CDR1 and CDR2 sequences are DFQATT and SNEGSKA (reference sequence).

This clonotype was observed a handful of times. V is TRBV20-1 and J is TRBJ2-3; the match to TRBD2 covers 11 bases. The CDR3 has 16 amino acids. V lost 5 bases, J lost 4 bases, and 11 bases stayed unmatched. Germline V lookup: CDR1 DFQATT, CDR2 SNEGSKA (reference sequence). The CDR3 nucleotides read TGCAGTGCTCAATCCCTACTAGCGGGGGAGGCAGATACGCAGTATTTT. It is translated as CSAQSLLAGEADTQYF.

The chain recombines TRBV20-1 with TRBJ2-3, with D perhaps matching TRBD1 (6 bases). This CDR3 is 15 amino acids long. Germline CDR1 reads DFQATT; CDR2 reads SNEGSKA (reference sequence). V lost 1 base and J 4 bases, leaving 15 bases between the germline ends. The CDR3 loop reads CSARGAVGASDTQYF. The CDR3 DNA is TGCAGTGCTAGAGGGGCCGTGGGGGCCTCAGATACGCAGTATTTT.

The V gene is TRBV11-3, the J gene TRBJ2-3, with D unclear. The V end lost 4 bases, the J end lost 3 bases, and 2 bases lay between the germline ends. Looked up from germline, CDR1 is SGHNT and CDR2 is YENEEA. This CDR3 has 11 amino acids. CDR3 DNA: TGTGCCAGCAGCTGGACAGATACGCAGTATTTT. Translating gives CASSWTDTQYF.

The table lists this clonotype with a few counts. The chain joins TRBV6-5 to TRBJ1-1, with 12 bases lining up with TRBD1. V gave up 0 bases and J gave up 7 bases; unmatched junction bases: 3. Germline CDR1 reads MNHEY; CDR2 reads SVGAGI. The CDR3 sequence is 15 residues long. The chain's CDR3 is CASSYSGQGANEAFF. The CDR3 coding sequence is TGTGCCAGCAGTTACTCGGGACAGGGGGCGAATGAAGCTTTCTTT.

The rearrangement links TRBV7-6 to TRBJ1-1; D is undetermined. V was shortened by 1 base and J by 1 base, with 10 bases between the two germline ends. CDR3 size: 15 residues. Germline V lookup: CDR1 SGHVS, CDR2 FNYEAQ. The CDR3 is CASSLGAAQNTEAFF. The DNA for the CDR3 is TGTGCCAGCAGCTTAGGCGCTGCGCAGAACACTGAAGCTTTCTTT.

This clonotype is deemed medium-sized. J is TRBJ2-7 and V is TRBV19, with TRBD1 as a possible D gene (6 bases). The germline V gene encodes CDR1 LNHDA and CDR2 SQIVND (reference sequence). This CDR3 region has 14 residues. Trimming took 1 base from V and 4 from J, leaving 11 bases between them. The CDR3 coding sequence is TGTGCCAGTAGTATAGGGACAGTACTTTACGAGCAGTACTTC. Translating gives CASSIGTVLYEQYF.

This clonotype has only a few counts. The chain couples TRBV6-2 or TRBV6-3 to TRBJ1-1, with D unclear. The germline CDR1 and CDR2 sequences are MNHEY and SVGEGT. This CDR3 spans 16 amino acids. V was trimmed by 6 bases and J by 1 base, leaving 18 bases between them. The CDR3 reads CASSQRGRIGNTEAFF. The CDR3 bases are TGTGCCAGCAGCCAACGTGGGAGGATTGGGAACACTGAAGCTTTCTTT.

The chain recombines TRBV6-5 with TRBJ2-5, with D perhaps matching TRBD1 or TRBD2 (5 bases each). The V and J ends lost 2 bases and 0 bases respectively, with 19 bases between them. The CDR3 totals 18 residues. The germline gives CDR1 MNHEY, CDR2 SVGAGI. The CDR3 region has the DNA TGTGCCAGCAGTTACGTATGGCCGGGACCGAAGTACCAAGAGACCCAGTACTTC. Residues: CASSYVWPGPKYQETQYF.

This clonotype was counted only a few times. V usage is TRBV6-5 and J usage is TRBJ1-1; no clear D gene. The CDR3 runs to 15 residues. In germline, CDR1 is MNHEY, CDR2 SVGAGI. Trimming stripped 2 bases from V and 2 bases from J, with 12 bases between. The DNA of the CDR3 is TGTGCCAGCAGTTACAGTCGGAAGGGAAACACTGAAGCTTTCTTT. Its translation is CASSYSRKGNTEAFF.

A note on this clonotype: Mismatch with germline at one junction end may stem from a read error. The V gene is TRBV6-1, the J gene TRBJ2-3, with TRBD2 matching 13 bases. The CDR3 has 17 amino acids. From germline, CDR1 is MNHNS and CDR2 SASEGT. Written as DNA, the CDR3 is TGTGCCGGGAAACTAGCGGGGGGGCCCTTGGGCACAGATACACAGTATTTT. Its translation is CAGKLAGGPLGTDTQYF.

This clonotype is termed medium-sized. CDR3 DNA: TGTGCCAGCAGTCCGCCGGGGCCCCAGCATTTT. Protein sequence: CASSPPGPQHF. The V and J genes are TRBV6-1 and TRBJ1-5; D gene uncertain. Germline V CDR1 and CDR2: MNHNS, SASEGT. CDR3 length: 11 amino acids. V was trimmed by 5 bases and J by 9 bases, leaving 8 bases between them.

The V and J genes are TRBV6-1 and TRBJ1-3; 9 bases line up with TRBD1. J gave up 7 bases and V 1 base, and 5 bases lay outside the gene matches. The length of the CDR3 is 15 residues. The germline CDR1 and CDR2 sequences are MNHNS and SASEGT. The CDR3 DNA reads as TGTGCCAGCAGTGAAGTCGGGACAGGGAGGAACACCATATATTTT. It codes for CASSEVGTGRNTIYF.